One and the same sample provided the 28 T cell receptor beta chains below, sequenced in a study of T-cell memory formation after mild COVID-19. Each CDR3 protein gets one entry after TCRdb re-called the 5' RACE reads with MiXCR. The sample gives roughly 42,000 distinct CDR3 sequences, 7.3% of which show up once; 1.4% to 1.5% is in the top ten. The sequencing input was PBMCs or a T cell subset sorted from them (not recorded which). These receptors were obtained from a man between 18 and 29 years old who had mild COVID-19 (a few samples of this study predate the infection). Cell type and time point are not known.

This clonotype was picked up a small number of times. This chain uses TRBV6-2 or TRBV6-3 with TRBJ2-1, with no clear D. The germline V and J ends were trimmed by 6 bases and 8 bases, with 14 bases remaining between them. CDR3 size: 13 residues. Germline CDR1 is MNHEY and CDR2 is SVGEGT. The CDR3 nucleotides read TGTGCCAGCAGACCTAGTACCGGCGATGAGCAGTTCTTC. This codes for CASRPSTGDEQFF.

This clonotype was seen many times. The chain links TRBV7-6 to TRBJ1-6; weak D call: TRBD1 (5 bases). The V and J ends lost 5 bases and 7 bases respectively, with 15 bases between them. This CDR3 contains 15 residues. CDR1 and CDR2 (germline): SGHVS, FNYEAQ. CDR3 in DNA: TGTGCCAGCAGCGCCATGATAAGGGACAATTCACCCCTCCACTTT. It encodes CASSAMIRDNSPLHF.

This chain joins TRBV20-1 and TRBJ1-5; 9 nucleotides match TRBD1. CDR3 length: 13 amino acids. The trim removed 6 bases at V and 6 bases at J, leaving 6 bases unmatched. CDR1 is DFQATT and CDR2 is SNEGSKA in the germline V gene (reference sequence). The CDR3 DNA is TGCAGTGCAATCGACAGGGGGAGTCAGCCCCAGCATTTT. Translating gives CSAIDRGSQPQHF.

The table lists this clonotype with a few counts. The J gene is TRBJ2-3, the V gene TRBV7-9, with TRBD2 as a possible D gene (5 bases). The CDR3 sequence is 13 residues long. The ends were cut back, 5 bases at V and 1 base at J, with 7 bases in the middle. Germline V gives CDR1 SEHNR, CDR2 FQNEAQ (reference sequence). CDR3 coding DNA: TGTGCCAGCAGCCGGACTCGCACAGATACGCAGTATTTT. Its protein is CASSRTRTDTQYF. Together with reference TRBV7-9 and TRBJ2-3, the CDR3 gives the full variable domain: DTGVSQNPRHKITKRGQNVTFRCDPISEHNRLYWYRQTLGQGPEFLTYFQNEAQLEKSRLLSDRFSAERPKGSFSTLEIQRTEQGDSAMYLCASSRTRTDTQYFGPGTRLTVL.

This clonotype was observed many times. The J gene is TRBJ1-1, the V gene TRBV7-2; no reliable D call. The CDR3 has 14 residues. Germline V gene lookup returns CDR1 SGHTA and CDR2 FQGNSA. Trimming removed 5 bases from V and 1 base from J, with 11 bases in between. CDR3 coding DNA: TGTGCCAGCAGCCTACGAAACTCGAACACTGAAGCTTTCTTT. Encoded protein: CASSLRNSNTEAFF.

This clonotype was picked up a small number of times. The chain carries TRBV7-9 and TRBJ2-3; TRBD2 aligns across 8 bases. The germline gives CDR1 SEHNR, CDR2 FQNEAQ (reference sequence). With 2 bases clipped from V and 4 bases from J, the junction kept 8 bases outside the gene matches. There are 16 residues in the CDR3. The CDR3 DNA reads as TGTGCCAGCAGCTTAAGACGGGGGGGCCGGGCAGATACGCAGTATTTT. Its protein product is CASSLRRGGRADTQYF.

In this sample, this clonotype turned up a few times. The chain recombines TRBV9 with TRBJ1-1; no clear D gene. The CDR3 length is 15 residues. Germline V gene data show CDR1 as SGDLS and CDR2 as YYNGEE. Trimming took 0 bases from V and 4 from J, leaving 13 bases between them. The CDR3 sequence is CASSVDGLSGTEAFF. CDR3 DNA: TGTGCCAGCAGCGTAGATGGCCTATCAGGCACTGAAGCTTTCTTT.

Ten or more counts support this clonotype. The genes are TRBV7-6 and TRBJ2-1, with 10 bases lining up with TRBD2. CDR3 size: 17 residues. The germline CDR1 and CDR2 sequences are SGHVS and FNYEAQ. The ends lost 5 bases at V and 4 bases at J; junction bases unmatched: 11. The CDR3 nucleotides read TGTGCCAGCAGCAAGCGGGCTAGCGGGGGCGAATACAATGAGCAGTTCTTC. It is translated as CASSKRASGGEYNEQFF.

This clonotype occurred many times. V gene TRBV12-3 or TRBV12-4 combines with J gene TRBJ2-3; possibly TRBD1 for D (5 bases). The CDR3 runs 12 residues. Trimming removed 4 bases from V and 6 bases from J, with 8 bases in between. CDR3 bases: TGTGCCAGCAGTTGGGGCCAGGATACGCAGTATTTT. Translation gives CASSWGQDTQYF.

Ten or more counts support this clonotype. The gene calls are TRBV12-3 or TRBV12-4 and TRBJ2-1; 7 bases are a match to TRBD2. The CDR3 is 15 residues long. J was trimmed by 6 bases and V by 5 bases; bases with no gene match: 10. CDR3 DNA: TGTGCCAGCAGTCCCGGGACTACTTCTCTCAATGAGCAGTTCTTC. This codes for CASSPGTTSLNEQFF.

The chain carries TRBV7-9 and TRBJ2-3; D assignment may be TRBD1 or TRBD2 (6 bases each). Trimming took off 8 bases at V and 3 bases at J, with 21 bases between the two ends. The CDR3 loop spans 16 amino acids. The V gene's germline CDR1 is SEHNR and CDR2 FQNEAQ (reference sequence). The CDR3 DNA reads TGTGCCAGCCCTACCTCCGGAGGGGGGAGTACAGATACGCAGTATTTT. Translation: CASPTSGGGSTDTQYF.

This clonotype was observed a few times. The J gene is TRBJ2-3, the V gene TRBV5-1; weak D call: TRBD2 (5 bases). The germline V and J ends were trimmed by 0 bases and 3 bases, with 11 bases remaining between them. This CDR3 contains 15 residues. Germline V lookup: CDR1 SGHRS, CDR2 YFSETQ. The CDR3 loop reads CASSLGFAGTDTQYF. CDR3 nucleotides: TGCGCCAGCAGCTTGGGATTTGCGGGTACAGATACGCAGTATTTT. Full variable domain (rest looked up from reference TRBV5-1 and TRBJ2-3): KAGVTQTPRYLIKTRGQQVTLSCSPISGHRSVSWYQQTPGQGLQFLFEYFSETQRNKGNFPGRFSGRQFSNSRSEMNVSTLELGDSALYLCASSLGFAGTDTQYFGPGTRLTVL.

This clonotype was picked up a small number of times. The J gene is TRBJ1-1, the V gene TRBV12-3 or TRBV12-4; D is uncertain. This CDR3 has 13 amino acids. V lost 5 bases, J lost 4 bases, and 11 bases lay in between. Here the CDR3 reads CASSLTRSTEAFF. The CDR3 region has the DNA TGTGCCAGCAGTCTGACACGGAGCACTGAAGCTTTCTTT.

The chain combines TRBV7-2 with TRBJ2-3; D unresolved. The CDR3 is made up of 15 amino acids. Germline V gene sequence: CDR1 SGHTA, CDR2 FQGNSA. Trimming shortened V by 5 bases and J by 1 base, and 13 bases separated the two germline ends. The CDR3 DNA sequence: TGTGCCAGCAGCCGCCTGTCACGGGGCACAGATACGCAGTATTTT. Translation gives CASSRLSRGTDTQYF.

The V and J genes are TRBV7-9 and TRBJ1-2; weak D call: TRBD1 (5 bases). V was shortened by 1 base and J by 7 bases, with 16 bases between the two germline ends. This CDR3 has 15 amino acids. CDR1 is SEHNR and CDR2 is FQNEAQ in the germline V gene (reference sequence). For the CDR3, the DNA is TGTGCCAGCAGCTTAGTTGGGGCCCTAGCGGGTGGCTACACCTTC. Its translation: CASSLVGALAGGYTF.

The genes are TRBV6-8 and TRBJ2-3, with D unresolved. CDR1 MNHGY and CDR2 SAAAGT come from the germline V gene. Trimming left V 5 bases short and J 2 bases short, with 14 bases between. The CDR3 runs to 15 residues. The CDR3 loop is CASSTLSRATDTQYF. CDR3 DNA sequence: TGTGCCAGCAGTACCCTCAGTAGGGCCACAGATACGCAGTATTTT.

In this sample, this clonotype turned up a few times. The rearrangement uses TRBV6-1 and TRBJ1-4; D uncertain. V shed 3 bases and J shed 10 bases, with 3 bases lying between them. Germline loops: CDR1 MNHNS, CDR2 SASEGT. The CDR3 loop spans 10 amino acids. The CDR3 here is CASSDGKLFF. CDR3 sequence (DNA): TGTGCCAGCAGTGATGGAAAACTGTTTTTT.

This clonotype was recorded a few times. V usage is TRBV6-5 and J usage is TRBJ2-7; no definite D call. The CDR3 contains 11 residues. Trimming left V 6 bases short and J 5 bases short, with 8 bases between. Looked up from germline, CDR1 is MNHEY and CDR2 is SVGAGI. The CDR3 loop reads CASRDGHEQYF. CDR3 sequence (DNA): TGTGCCAGCAGGGACGGGCACGAGCAGTACTTC.

This clonotype showed up many times. The V and J genes are TRBV4-1 and TRBJ1-1; D gene ambiguous. Germline-derived CDR1 and CDR2 are MGHRA and YSYEKL. This CDR3 region has 14 residues. Trimming shortened V by 1 base and J by 1 base, and 7 bases separated the two germline ends. For the CDR3, the DNA is TGCGCCAGCAGCCAAGGAATAGCGAACACTGAAGCTTTCTTT. Residues: CASSQGIANTEAFF.

DNA for the CDR3: TGTGCCAGCAGCTGGGGACAGGGCCCTATGTATTTT. It codes for CASSWGQGPMYF. The chain links TRBV7-8 to TRBJ1-3; 9 positions agree with TRBD1. Trimming took 4 bases from V and 16 from J; bases not matched to a gene: 8. Germline assignment: CDR1 SGHVS and CDR2 FQNEAQ. The CDR3 consists of 12 residues.

The table lists this clonotype with a few counts. This chain connects TRBV23-1 to TRBJ2-3; D perhaps matches TRBD1 (6 bases). TRBV23-1 is sorted into the ORF group, with uncertain function. The germline V and J ends were trimmed by 0 bases and 5 bases, with 9 bases remaining between them. This CDR3 has 14 amino acids. CDR3 amino acids: CASSQSFRGDTQYF. CDR3 DNA: TGCGCCAGCAGTCAATCGTTCAGGGGAGATACGCAGTATTTT.

In its sample, this clonotype ranks as medium-sized. The chain joins TRBV7-9 to TRBJ1-4; 7 nucleotides match TRBD1. The V gene end was trimmed by 6 bases and the J gene end by 4 bases; junction bases not matched to a gene: 5. Germline-derived CDR1 and CDR2 are SEHNR and FQNEAQ (reference sequence). The CDR3 runs to 14 residues. CDR3: CASRDNRGNEKLFF. In DNA form, the CDR3 reads TGTGCCAGCAGAGATAACAGGGGTAATGAAAAACTGTTTTTT.

This clonotype was observed many times. This sequence joins TRBV7-2 and TRBJ2-5; 7 positions agree with TRBD2. Germline V lookup: CDR1 SGHTA, CDR2 FQGNSA. The CDR3 runs 14 residues. Unmatched junction bases numbered 4, after V lost 3 bases and J lost 3 bases. The CDR3 DNA reads TGTGCCAGCAGCTTTAGTCGGGGGGAAGAGACCCAGTACTTC. As protein: CASSFSRGEETQYF.

The chain uses TRBV6-5 and TRBJ2-7; the D gene is possibly TRBD1 (6 bases). The ends were cut back, 3 bases at V and 2 bases at J, with 8 bases in the middle. This CDR3 region has 13 residues. The germline CDR1 and CDR2 sequences are MNHEY and SVGAGI. DNA for the CDR3: TGTGCCAGCAGTTATCCAGGGGCCTACGAGCAGTACTTC. Amino acid sequence: CASSYPGAYEQYF.

This clonotype was found a few times. The chain couples TRBV7-3 to TRBJ2-2, with a tentative D call TRBD1 (5 bases). The length of the CDR3 is 15 residues. Trimming removed 3 bases at V and 1 base at J, with 9 bases between. The germline CDR1 and CDR2 sequences are SGHTA and FQGTGA. The CDR3 DNA sequence: TGTGCCAGCAGCTTTCACGGACAGAACACCGGGGAGCTGTTTTTT. It codes for CASSFHGQNTGELFF. Supplemented by reference TRBV7-3 and TRBJ2-2, the full variable domain reads GAGVSQTPSNKVTEKGKYVELRCDPISGHTALYWYRQSLGQGPEFLIYFQGTGAADDSGLPNDRFFAVRPEGSVSTLKIQRTERGDSAVYLCASSFHGQNTGELFFGEGSRLTVL.

This rearrangement joins TRBV5-1 to TRBJ1-1; D is uncertain. The CDR3 has 12 residues. The V and J ends lost 2 bases and 7 bases respectively, with 9 bases between them. Germline loops: CDR1 SGHRS, CDR2 YFSETQ. The CDR3, as DNA: TGCGCCAGCAGCTTAGAGGATAATGAAGCTTTCTTT. Its translation: CASSLEDNEAFF.

This clonotype was recorded a few times. CDR3 protein: CATSFRFRGQETQYF. The CDR3, as DNA: TGTGCCACCAGCTTTAGGTTTCGGGGCCAAGAGACCCAGTACTTC. The chain is built from TRBV15 and TRBJ2-5; D might be TRBD2 (5 bases). Germline V lookup: CDR1 LNHNV, CDR2 YYDKDF (reference sequence). The CDR3 is made up of 15 amino acids. V lost 5 bases and J 1 base, leaving 14 bases between the germline ends.

This clonotype appeared many times. The chain is built from TRBV5-1 and TRBJ2-3, with D uncertain. V dropped 4 bases and J dropped 0 bases, with 12 bases sitting between them. Looked up from germline, CDR1 is SGHRS and CDR2 is YFSETQ. This CDR3 is built from 15 residues. The CDR3 protein is CASSPRTPSTDTQYF. Written as DNA, the CDR3 is TGCGCCAGCAGCCCCCGAACACCTAGCACAGATACGCAGTATTTT.